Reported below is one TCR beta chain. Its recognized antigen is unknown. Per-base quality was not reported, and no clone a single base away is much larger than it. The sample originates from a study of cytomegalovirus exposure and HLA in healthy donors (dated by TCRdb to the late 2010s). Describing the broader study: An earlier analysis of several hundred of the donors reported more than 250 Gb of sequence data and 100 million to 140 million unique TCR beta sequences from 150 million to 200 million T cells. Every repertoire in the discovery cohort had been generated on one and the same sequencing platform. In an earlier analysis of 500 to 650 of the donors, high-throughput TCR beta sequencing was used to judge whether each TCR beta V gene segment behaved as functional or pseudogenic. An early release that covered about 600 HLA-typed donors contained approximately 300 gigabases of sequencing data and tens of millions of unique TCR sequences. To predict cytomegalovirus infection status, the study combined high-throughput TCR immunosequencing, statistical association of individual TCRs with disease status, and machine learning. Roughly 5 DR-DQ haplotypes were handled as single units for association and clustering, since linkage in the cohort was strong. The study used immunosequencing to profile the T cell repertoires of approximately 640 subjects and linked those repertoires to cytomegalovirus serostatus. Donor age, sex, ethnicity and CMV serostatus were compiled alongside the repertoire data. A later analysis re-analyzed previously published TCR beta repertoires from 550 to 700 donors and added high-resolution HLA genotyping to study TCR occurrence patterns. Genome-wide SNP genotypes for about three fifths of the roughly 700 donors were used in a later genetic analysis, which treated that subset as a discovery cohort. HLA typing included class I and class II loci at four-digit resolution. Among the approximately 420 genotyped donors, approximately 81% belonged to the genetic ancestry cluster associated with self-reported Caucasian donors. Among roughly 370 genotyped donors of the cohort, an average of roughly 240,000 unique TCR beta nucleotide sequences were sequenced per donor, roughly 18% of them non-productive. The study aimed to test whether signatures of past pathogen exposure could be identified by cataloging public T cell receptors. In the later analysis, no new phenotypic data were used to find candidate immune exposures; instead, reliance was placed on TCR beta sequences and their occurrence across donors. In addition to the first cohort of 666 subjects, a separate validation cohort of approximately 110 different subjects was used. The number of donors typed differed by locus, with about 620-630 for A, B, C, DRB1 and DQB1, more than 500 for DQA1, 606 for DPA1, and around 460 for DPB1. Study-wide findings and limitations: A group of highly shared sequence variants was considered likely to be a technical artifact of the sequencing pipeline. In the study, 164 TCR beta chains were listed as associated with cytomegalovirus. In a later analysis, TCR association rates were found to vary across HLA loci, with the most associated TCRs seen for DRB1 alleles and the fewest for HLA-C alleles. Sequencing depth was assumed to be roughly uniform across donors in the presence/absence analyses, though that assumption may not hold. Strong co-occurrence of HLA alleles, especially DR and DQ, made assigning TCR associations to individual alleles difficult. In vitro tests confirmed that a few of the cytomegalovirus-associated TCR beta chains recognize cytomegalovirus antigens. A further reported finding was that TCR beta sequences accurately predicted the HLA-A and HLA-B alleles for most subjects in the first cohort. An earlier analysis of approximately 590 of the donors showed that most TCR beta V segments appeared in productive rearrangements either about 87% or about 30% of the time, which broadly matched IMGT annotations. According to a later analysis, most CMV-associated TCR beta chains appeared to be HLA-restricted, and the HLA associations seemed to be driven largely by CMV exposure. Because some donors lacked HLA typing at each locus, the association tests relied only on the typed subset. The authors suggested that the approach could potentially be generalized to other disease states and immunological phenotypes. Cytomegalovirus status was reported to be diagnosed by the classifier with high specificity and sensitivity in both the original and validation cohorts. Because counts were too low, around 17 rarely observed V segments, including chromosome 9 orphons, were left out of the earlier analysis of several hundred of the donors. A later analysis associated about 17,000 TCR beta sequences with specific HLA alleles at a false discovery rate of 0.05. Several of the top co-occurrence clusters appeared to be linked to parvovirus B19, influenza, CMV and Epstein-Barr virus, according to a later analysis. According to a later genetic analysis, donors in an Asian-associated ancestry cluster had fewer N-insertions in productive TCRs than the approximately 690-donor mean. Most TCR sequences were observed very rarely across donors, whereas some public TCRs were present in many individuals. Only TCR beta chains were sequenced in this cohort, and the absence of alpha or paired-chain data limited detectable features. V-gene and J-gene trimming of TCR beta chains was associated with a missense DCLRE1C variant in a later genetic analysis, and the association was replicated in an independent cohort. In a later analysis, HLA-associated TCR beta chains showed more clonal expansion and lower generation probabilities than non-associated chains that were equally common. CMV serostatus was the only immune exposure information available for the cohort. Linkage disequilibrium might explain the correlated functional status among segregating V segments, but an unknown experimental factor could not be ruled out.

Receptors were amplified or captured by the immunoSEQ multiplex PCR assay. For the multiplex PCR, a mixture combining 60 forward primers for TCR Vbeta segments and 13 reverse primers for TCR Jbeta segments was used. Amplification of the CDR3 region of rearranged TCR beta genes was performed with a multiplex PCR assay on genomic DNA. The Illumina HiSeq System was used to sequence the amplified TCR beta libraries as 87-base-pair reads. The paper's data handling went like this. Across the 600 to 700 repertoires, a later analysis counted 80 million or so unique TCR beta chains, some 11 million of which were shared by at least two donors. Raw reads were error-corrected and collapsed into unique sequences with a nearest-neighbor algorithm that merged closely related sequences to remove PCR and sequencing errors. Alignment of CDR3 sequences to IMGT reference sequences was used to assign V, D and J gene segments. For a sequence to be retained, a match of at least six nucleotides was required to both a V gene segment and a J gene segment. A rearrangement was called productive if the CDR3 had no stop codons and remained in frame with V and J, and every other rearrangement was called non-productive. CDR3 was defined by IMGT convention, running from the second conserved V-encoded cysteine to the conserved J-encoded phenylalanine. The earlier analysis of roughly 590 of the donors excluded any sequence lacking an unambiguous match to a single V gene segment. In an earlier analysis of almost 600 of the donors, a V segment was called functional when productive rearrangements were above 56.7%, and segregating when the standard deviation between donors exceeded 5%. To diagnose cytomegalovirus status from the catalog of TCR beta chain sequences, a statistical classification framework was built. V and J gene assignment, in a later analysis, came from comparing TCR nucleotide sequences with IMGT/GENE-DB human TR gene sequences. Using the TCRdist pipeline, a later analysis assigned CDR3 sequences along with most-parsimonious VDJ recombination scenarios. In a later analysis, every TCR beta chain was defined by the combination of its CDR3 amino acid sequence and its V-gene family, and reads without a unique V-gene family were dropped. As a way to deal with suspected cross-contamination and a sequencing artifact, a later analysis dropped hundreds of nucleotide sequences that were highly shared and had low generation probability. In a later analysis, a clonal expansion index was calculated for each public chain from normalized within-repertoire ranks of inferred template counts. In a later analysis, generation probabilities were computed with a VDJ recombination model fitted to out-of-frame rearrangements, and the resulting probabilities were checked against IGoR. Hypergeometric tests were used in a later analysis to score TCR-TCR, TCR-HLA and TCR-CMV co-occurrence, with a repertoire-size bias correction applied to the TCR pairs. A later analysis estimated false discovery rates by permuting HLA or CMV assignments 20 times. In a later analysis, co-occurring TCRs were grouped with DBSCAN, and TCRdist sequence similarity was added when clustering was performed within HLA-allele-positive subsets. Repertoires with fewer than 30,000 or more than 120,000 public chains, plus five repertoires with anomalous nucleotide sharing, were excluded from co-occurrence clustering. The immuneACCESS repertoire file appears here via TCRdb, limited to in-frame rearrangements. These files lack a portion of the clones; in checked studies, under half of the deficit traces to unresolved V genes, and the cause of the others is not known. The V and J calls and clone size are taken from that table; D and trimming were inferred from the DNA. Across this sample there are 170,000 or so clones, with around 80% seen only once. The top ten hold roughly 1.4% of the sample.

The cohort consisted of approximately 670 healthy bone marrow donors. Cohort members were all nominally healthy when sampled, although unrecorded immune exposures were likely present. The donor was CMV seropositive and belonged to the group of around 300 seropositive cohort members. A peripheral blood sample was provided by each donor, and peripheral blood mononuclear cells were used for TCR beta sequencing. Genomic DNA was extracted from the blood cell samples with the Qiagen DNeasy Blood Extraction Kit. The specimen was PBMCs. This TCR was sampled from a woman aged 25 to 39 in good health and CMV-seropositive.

The sequenced DNA is TGTGCCAGCACCTCTCTCTACTCCGGGTACTACGAGCAGTACTTC. This translates into CASTSLYSGYYEQYF. The chain couples TRBV28 to TRBJ2-7, with no confidently assigned D gene. Relative to germline, V is 7 bases shorter and J is 3 bases shorter, with 19 bases between their ends. The CDR3 spans 15 residues, from the cysteine through the phenylalanine. The sequence is cut down to CDR3 DNA, 45 bases in frame from base 1. Reading the germline V gene gives CDR1 MDHEN and CDR2 SYDVKM.